Each of the 14 T cell receptor beta chains below was sequenced from the same sample in a study of T-cell reconstitution after alpha-beta-depleted transplantation in children. A TCRbeta library incorporating unique molecular identifiers was prepared. A single record per CDR3 protein comes from TCRdb applying MiXCR to the PCR reads. The top ten clones hold approximately 13% of a sample with about 150,000 distinct CDR3 sequences, over 8.5% of them seen once. The source was PBMCs, collected before TCRalphabeta/CD19-depleted stem cell transplant. These receptors were collected from a boy between 2 and 10 years old with acute myeloid leukemia, due to receive a stem cell transplant.

This clonotype was observed many times. V gene TRBV3-1 combines with J gene TRBJ2-6; D tentatively reads TRBD1 or TRBD2 (6 bases each). CDR1 is LGHDT, CDR2 YNNKEL, per germline (reference sequence). Trimming removed 2 bases at V and 2 bases at J, with 7 bases between. The CDR3 sequence is 15 residues long. The CDR3 DNA is TGTGCCAGCAGCCAAAGGGGGGCTGGGGCCAACGTCCTGACTTTC. It encodes CASSQRGAGANVLTF.

This clonotype was seen at least ten times. CDR3 in DNA: TGCGCCAGCAGCCAGGGGGAGAATGAGCAGTTCTTC. Protein: CASSQGENEQFF. The chain has TRBV4-1 and TRBJ2-1; D tentatively fits TRBD1 or TRBD2 (5 bases each). The length of the CDR3 is 12 residues. The germline gives CDR1 MGHRA, CDR2 YSYEKL. Trimming cost V 3 bases and J 7 bases, with 7 bases left between them.

This clonotype was counted ten times or more. The chain employs TRBV12-3 or TRBV12-4 and TRBJ2-2; TRBD1 is a possible D gene (7 bases). This CDR3 has 13 residues. Trimming took 7 bases from V and 4 from J, leaving 10 bases between them. The CDR3 DNA sequence: TGTGCCAGCAATCAGGGGGGCACCGGGGAGCTGTTTTTT. Protein product: CASNQGGTGELFF.

The chain joins TRBV7-2 to TRBJ2-7; 8 bases align to TRBD1. The CDR3 sequence is 14 residues long. J gave up 1 base and V 5 bases, and 4 bases lay outside the gene matches. Germline CDR1 is SGHTA and CDR2 is FQGNSA. CDR3 residues: CASSHRQGSYEQYV. The CDR3 nucleotides read TGTGCCAGCAGCCACAGACAGGGGTCCTACGAGCAGTACGTC.

There are many counts of this clonotype. The genes are TRBV7-6 and TRBJ2-5; TRBD2 aligns across 12 bases. The length of the CDR3 is 17 residues. The J segment lost 5 bases and the V segment lost 5 bases, leaving 12 bases of the junction unmatched. Germline values: CDR1 SGHVS, CDR2 FNYEAQ. CDR3 sequence: CASSRETTSGRGETQYF. The CDR3 DNA reads as TGTGCCAGCAGCCGTGAAACGACTAGCGGGAGAGGGGAGACCCAGTACTTC.

This clonotype showed up many times. The V call is TRBV7-9, the J call TRBJ2-5; 12 positions agree with TRBD2. Germline V gives CDR1 SEHNR, CDR2 FQNEAQ (reference sequence). This CDR3 region has 16 residues. V gave up 1 base and J gave up 7 bases; unmatched junction bases: 7. CDR3 DNA: TGTGCCAGCAGCTTAGAACTAGCGGGAGGTTTGCGGACCCAGTACTTC. Its protein product is CASSLELAGGLRTQYF.

This clonotype was picked up many times. The V gene is TRBV27, the J gene TRBJ2-2; 8 bases match TRBD1. This CDR3 spans 17 amino acids. The V gene's germline CDR1 is MNHEY and CDR2 SMNVEV (reference sequence). The ends lost 2 bases at V and 4 bases at J; junction bases unmatched: 9. The CDR3 coding sequence is TGTGCCAGCAGTTTAAGTCAGGGGGCTTTGGGCACCGGGGAGCTGTTTTTT. This translates into CASSLSQGALGTGELFF.

This clonotype was observed many times. The chain recombines TRBV20-1 with TRBJ1-5; TRBD1 matches at 8 bases. Germline trimming cut 2 bases from V and 0 bases from J; bases unmatched to any gene: 12. The CDR3 is made up of 18 amino acids. Germline lookup yields CDR1 DFQATT and CDR2 SNEGSKA (reference sequence). CDR3 sequence reads: CSARPPGQGSYSNQPQHF. CDR3 in DNA: TGCAGTGCTAGACCCCCCGGACAGGGCAGTTATAGCAATCAGCCCCAGCATTTT.

This clonotype was observed many times. J is TRBJ2-7 and V is TRBV6-5; D is perhaps TRBD2 (6 bases). Germline CDR1 MNHEY, CDR2 SVGAGI. CDR3 length equals 14 residues. V lost 3 bases, J lost 7 bases, and 16 bases lay in between. CDR3: CASSYNRGIGEQYV. As DNA, the CDR3 is TGTGCCAGCAGTTATAATCGGGGGATCGGTGAGCAGTACGTC.

This clonotype showed up many times. The V gene is TRBV18, the J gene TRBJ2-5, with D unclear. Germline CDR1 and CDR2: KGHSH and LQKENI. The CDR3 is 13 residues long. The V end lost 3 bases, the J end lost 5 bases, and 10 bases lay between the germline ends. CDR3: CASSPRLEETQYF. DNA of the CDR3: TGTGCCAGCTCACCGCGGCTAGAGGAGACCCAGTACTTC.

This clonotype was seen many times. CDR3 DNA sequence: TGTGCCAGCAGTTTATCTGCCGGGACAGGGTTCTCTGAAGCTTTCTTT. Its translation: CASSLSAGTGFSEAFF. The chain joins TRBV27 to TRBJ1-1; 9 bases map to TRBD1. Unmatched junction bases numbered 8, after V lost 0 bases and J lost 6 bases. This CDR3 is built from 16 residues. Germline assignment: CDR1 MNHEY and CDR2 SMNVEV (reference sequence).

This clonotype was seen repeatedly, ten times or more. J is TRBJ2-4 and V is TRBV4-2; D is ambiguous. Trimming took off 4 bases at V and 0 bases at J, with 19 bases between the two ends. Germline CDR1 LGHNA, CDR2 YNFKEQ. This CDR3 has 18 amino acids. CDR3 sequence (DNA): TGTGCCAGCAGCCCGAGTTCACCTTGGTTGGCAGCCAAAAACATTCAGTACTTC. Its protein is CASSPSSPWLAAKNIQYF.

This clonotype was recorded at least ten times. This chain connects TRBV11-3 to TRBJ2-3, with D tentatively TRBD2 (6 bases). Germline V gene sequence: CDR1 SGHNT, CDR2 YENEEA. V dropped 1 base and J dropped 7 bases, with 24 bases sitting between them. The CDR3 loop spans 18 amino acids. DNA of the CDR3: TGTGCCAGCAGCTTAGGGGGTGGGGGGACGGGCTCGGGTTATACGCAGTATTTT. It yields the protein CASSLGGGGTGSGYTQYF.

This clonotype was seen ten or more times. This sequence joins TRBV14 and TRBJ2-7, with 7 bases aligning to TRBD1. V was clipped by 1 base and J by 4 bases; unmatched bases: 7. Germline V gene data show CDR1 as SGHDN and CDR2 as FVKESK. The CDR3 loop spans 15 amino acids. The CDR3 coding sequence is TGTGCCAGCAGCCAAGGAAGGGGGCAGGGGTACGAGCAGTACTTC. Encoded protein: CASSQGRGQGYEQYF.